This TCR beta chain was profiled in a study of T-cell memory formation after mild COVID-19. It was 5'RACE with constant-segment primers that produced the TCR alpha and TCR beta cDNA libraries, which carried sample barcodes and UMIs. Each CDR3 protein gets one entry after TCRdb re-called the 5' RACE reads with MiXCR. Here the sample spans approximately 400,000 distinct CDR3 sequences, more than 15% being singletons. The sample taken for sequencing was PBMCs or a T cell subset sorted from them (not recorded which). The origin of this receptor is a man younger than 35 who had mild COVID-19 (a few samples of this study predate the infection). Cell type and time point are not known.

CDR3 bases: TGCAGCGTTGAATTGGGGGGCTACACCTTC. It encodes CSVELGGYTF. The chain is built from TRBV29-1 and TRBJ1-2; no firm D call. The CDR3 loop spans 10 amino acids. V gave up 2 bases and J gave up 8 bases, with 6 bases separating them. Looked up from germline, CDR1 is SQVTM and CDR2 is ANQGSEA.